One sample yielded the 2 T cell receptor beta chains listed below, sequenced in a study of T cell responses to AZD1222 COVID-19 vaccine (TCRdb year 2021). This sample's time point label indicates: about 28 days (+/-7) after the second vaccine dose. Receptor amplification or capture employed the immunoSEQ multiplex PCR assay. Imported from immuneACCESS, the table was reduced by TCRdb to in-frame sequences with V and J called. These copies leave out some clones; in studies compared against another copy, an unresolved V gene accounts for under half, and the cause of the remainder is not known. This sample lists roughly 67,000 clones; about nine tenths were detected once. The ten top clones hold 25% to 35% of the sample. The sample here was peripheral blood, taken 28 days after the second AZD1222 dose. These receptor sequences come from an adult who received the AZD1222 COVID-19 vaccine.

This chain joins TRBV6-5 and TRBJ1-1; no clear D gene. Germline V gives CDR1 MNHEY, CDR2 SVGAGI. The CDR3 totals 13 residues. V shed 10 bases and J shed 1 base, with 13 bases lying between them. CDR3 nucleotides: TGTGCCACCGGAGGGAAGTGGAACACTGAAGCTTTCTTT. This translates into CATGGKWNTEAFF.

The CDR3 nucleotides read TGCGCCAGCAGCCAAGATCCGGAAGTAGCGGGAGGAAAGACCCAGTACTTC. It codes for CASSQDPEVAGGKTQYF. The chain has TRBV4-1 and TRBJ2-5; 10 nucleotides match TRBD2. This CDR3 is 17 amino acids long. The junction had 10 bases not matched to a gene; V was cut back by 0 bases and J by 6 bases. Germline lookup yields CDR1 MGHRA and CDR2 YSYEKL.